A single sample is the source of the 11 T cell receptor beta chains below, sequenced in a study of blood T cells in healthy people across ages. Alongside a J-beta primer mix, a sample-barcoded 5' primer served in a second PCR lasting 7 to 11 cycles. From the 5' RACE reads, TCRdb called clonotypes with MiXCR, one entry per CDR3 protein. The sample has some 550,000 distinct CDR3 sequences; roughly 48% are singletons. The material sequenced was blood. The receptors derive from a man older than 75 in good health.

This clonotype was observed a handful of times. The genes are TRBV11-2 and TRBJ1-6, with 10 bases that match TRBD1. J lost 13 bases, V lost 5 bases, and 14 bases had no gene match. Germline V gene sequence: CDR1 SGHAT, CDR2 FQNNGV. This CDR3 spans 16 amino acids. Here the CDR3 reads CASSLQTGGAESPLHF. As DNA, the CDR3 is TGTGCCAGCAGCCTCCAGACAGGGGGCGCGGAATCGCCCCTCCACTTT.

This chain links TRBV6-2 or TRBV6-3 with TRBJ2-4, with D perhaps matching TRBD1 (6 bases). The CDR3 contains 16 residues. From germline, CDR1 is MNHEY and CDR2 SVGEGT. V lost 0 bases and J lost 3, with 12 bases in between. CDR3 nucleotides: TGTGCCAGCAGTTACTCGATCTCAGGGGACAAAAACATTCAGTACTTC. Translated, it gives CASSYSISGDKNIQYF.

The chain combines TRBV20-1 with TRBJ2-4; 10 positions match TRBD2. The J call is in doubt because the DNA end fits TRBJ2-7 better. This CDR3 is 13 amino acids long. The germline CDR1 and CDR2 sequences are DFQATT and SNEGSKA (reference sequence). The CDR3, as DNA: TGCAGTGCTCCAACTAGCGGGATTGACGAGCAGTACTTC. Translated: CSAPTSGIDEQYF.

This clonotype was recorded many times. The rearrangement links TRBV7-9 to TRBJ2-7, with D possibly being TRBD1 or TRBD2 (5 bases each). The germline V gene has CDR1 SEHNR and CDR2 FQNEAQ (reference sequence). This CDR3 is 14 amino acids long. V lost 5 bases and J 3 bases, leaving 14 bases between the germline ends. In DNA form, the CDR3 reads TGTGCCAGCAGCCTGGGGGACGGAATCTACGAGCAGTACTTC. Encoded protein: CASSLGDGIYEQYF.

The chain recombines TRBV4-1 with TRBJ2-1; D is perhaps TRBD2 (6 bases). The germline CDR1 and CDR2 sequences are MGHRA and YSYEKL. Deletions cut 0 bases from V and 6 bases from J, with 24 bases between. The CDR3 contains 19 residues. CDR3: CASSQDKEFGLAHSNEQFF. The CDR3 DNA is TGCGCCAGCAGCCAAGATAAAGAGTTTGGGCTAGCGCACTCCAATGAGCAGTTCTTC.

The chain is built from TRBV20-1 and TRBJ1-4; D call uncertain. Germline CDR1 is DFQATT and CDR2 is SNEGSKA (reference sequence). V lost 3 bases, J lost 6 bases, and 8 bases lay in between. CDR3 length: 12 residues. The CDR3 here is CSASLGYEKLFF. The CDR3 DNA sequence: TGCAGTGCTAGTCTGGGGTATGAAAAACTGTTTTTT.

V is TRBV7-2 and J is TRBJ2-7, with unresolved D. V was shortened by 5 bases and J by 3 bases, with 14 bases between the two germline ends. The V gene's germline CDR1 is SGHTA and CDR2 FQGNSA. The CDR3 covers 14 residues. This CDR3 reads CASSPTGGYYEQYF. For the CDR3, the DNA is TGTGCCAGCAGCCCGACGGGTGGCTACTACGAGCAGTACTTC.

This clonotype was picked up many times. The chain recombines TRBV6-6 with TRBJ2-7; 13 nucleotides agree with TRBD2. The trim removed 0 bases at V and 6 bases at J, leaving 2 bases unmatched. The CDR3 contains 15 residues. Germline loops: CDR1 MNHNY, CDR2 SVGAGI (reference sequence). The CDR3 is CASSYSRTSGSEQYF. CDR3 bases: TGTGCCAGCAGTTACTCGAGGACTAGCGGGAGCGAGCAGTACTTC.

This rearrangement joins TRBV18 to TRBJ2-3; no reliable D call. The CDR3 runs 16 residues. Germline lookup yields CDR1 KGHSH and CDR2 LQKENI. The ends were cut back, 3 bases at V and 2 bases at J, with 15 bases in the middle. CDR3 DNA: TGTGCCAGCTCACCGAGCCAGGCAGGTGACACAGATACGCAGTATTTT. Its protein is CASSPSQAGDTDTQYF.

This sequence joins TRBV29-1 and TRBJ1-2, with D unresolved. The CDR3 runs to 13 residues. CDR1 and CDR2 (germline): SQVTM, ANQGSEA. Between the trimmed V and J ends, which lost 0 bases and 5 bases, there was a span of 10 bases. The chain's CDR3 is CSVEDVGEYGYTF. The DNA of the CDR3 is TGCAGCGTTGAAGATGTCGGAGAATATGGCTACACCTTC.

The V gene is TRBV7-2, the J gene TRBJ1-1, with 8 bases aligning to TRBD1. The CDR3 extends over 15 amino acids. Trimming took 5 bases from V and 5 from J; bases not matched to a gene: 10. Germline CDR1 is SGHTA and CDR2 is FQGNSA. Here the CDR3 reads CASSDTGQGWTEAFF. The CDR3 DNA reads TGTGCCAGCAGCGATACCGGACAGGGATGGACTGAAGCTTTCTTT. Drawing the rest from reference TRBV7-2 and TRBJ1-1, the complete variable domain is GAGVSQSPSNKVTEKGKDVELRCDPISGHTALYWYRQSLGQGLEFLIYFQGNSAPDKSGLPSDRFSAERTGGSVSTLTIQRTQQEDSAVYLCASSDTGQGWTEAFFGQGTRLTVV.